These 11 T cell receptor beta chains were all obtained from the same sample, sequenced in a study of blood T cells in healthy people across ages. A J-beta primer mix and a sample-barcoded 5' primer were used in a second PCR of roughly 6 to 11 cycles. TCRdb re-called the 5' RACE reads with MiXCR, one entry per CDR3 protein. Among some 800,000 distinct CDR3 sequences listed, around two fifths were seen once. What was sequenced was blood. The receptor set was obtained from a man in his 60s in good health.

This clonotype has more than one count but fewer than ten. This chain uses TRBV5-5 with TRBJ2-2; D ambiguous. Germline CDR1 SGHKS, CDR2 YYEKEE (reference sequence). V was trimmed by 4 bases and J by 5 bases, leaving 18 bases between them. The CDR3 is made up of 16 amino acids. CDR3: CASSAAATTITGELFF. CDR3 coding DNA: TGTGCCAGCAGCGCCGCCGCGACAACAATAACCGGGGAGCTGTTTTTT.

The genes are TRBV18 and TRBJ2-7; D is unclear. V lost 3 bases and J lost 7, with 13 bases in between. From germline, CDR1 is KGHSH and CDR2 LQKENI. CDR3 length: 13 residues. CDR3 region: CASSPDPGSEQYF. Written as DNA, the CDR3 is TGTGCCAGCTCACCTGACCCAGGCTCTGAGCAGTACTTC.

This chain uses TRBV10-3 with TRBJ2-1; no clear D. V lost 6 bases and J 6 bases, leaving 9 bases between the germline ends. This CDR3 contains 12 residues. Germline CDR1 and CDR2: ENHRY and SYGVKD. The CDR3 DNA reads TGTGCCATCAGGGAATGGGGCAATGAGCAGTTCTTC. This sequence encodes CAIREWGNEQFF.

V usage is TRBV20-1 and J usage is TRBJ1-5; a weak D match, TRBD1 (6 bases). The V end lost 3 bases, the J end lost 4 bases, and 13 bases lay between the germline ends. The germline CDR1 and CDR2 sequences are DFQATT and SNEGSKA (reference sequence). The CDR3 consists of 14 residues. CDR3 bases: TGCAGTGCTAGGGGGGGGCCGGCTAATCAGCCCCAGCATTTT. Its translation is CSARGGPANQPQHF.

At least ten counts were recorded for this clonotype. The rearrangement links TRBV9 to TRBJ2-4; 10 positions agree with TRBD1. The germline V gene encodes CDR1 SGDLS and CDR2 YYNGEE. Trimming cost V 3 bases and J 8 bases; bases outside gene matches: 5. The CDR3 extends over 14 amino acids. The CDR3 DNA follows: TGTGCCAGCAGCGGACGTGGACAGGGGGACATTCAGTACTTC. Protein: CASSGRGQGDIQYF.

This clonotype was found a few times. The chain uses TRBV6-2 or TRBV6-3 and TRBJ1-2; possibly TRBD1 for D (5 bases). The CDR3 contains 13 residues. Germline V gives CDR1 MNHEY, CDR2 SVGEGT. The germline V and J ends were trimmed by 5 bases and 6 bases, with 13 bases remaining between them. The CDR3 DNA sequence: TGTGCCAGCAGTCTACAGGAAAACCATGGCTACACCTTC. Translating gives CASSLQENHGYTF.

This clonotype was detected only a few times. The chain couples TRBV6-5 to TRBJ2-7; D might be TRBD1 or TRBD2, each matching 5 bases. The V gene lost 4 bases and the J gene lost 4 bases, with 14 bases spanning the gap. Germline V CDR1 and CDR2: MNHEY, SVGAGI. This CDR3 comprises 14 residues. The CDR3 loop reads CASSSQGEGYEQYF. In DNA, the CDR3 is TGTGCCAGCAGTTCCCAGGGAGAAGGATACGAGCAGTACTTC.

The V call is TRBV7-9, the J call TRBJ2-3, with 7 bases aligning to TRBD1. Germline V gene sequence: CDR1 SEHNR, CDR2 FQNEAQ (reference sequence). The CDR3 consists of 15 residues. V was pared by 1 base and J by 4 bases, with 5 bases of the junction left unmatched. This chain's CDR3 is CASSLGPTGADTQYF. In nucleotides, the CDR3 is TGTGCCAGCAGCTTAGGCCCTACAGGGGCAGATACGCAGTATTTT.

This clonotype appeared many times. The V call is TRBV12-3 or TRBV12-4, the J call TRBJ1-2; TRBD1 is a possible D gene (6 bases). V was shortened by 3 bases and J by 8 bases, with 10 bases between the two germline ends. The CDR3 covers 12 residues. The CDR3 nucleotides read TGTGCCAGCAGTTTCGCAGGGGACGGCTACACCTTC. Translated, it gives CASSFAGDGYTF.

This clonotype appeared a few times. The chain carries TRBV7-9 and TRBJ1-1; weak D call: TRBD1 (5 bases). The CDR3 is 15 residues long. CDR1 is SEHNR, CDR2 FQNEAQ, per germline (reference sequence). The V and J ends lost 3 bases and 8 bases respectively, with 19 bases between them. The CDR3: CASSFLGRRTSEAFF. The CDR3 nucleotides are TGTGCCAGCAGCTTTTTGGGACGCAGGACGTCCGAAGCTTTCTTT.

This clonotype has just a few counts. V and J are TRBV20-1 and TRBJ2-2; tentative D call: TRBD1 (5 bases). The CDR3 has 13 amino acids. Germline CDR1 DFQATT, CDR2 SNEGSKA (reference sequence). The germline V and J ends were trimmed by 3 bases and 2 bases, with 7 bases remaining between them. The CDR3 protein is CSASWTNTGELFF. Here the CDR3 DNA reads TGCAGTGCTAGTTGGACAAACACCGGGGAGCTGTTTTTT.